Sequencing of this T cell receptor beta chain was carried out in a study of T cells in Graves' hyperthyroidism and ophthalmopathy. CDR3 size: 13 residues. The germline V and J ends were trimmed by 3 bases and 7 bases, with 12 bases remaining between them. The germline V gene has CDR1 LNHDA and CDR2 SQIVND (reference sequence). This clonotype was observed a few times. Template material for amplifying TCR beta CDR3 regions consisted of RNA transcripts. During a first-round RT-PCR of the TCR CDR3, the HTBI primer set was used. Each CDR3 protein is one row after TCRdb ran MiXCR on the multiplex PCR reads. The sample lists some 380,000 distinct CDR3 sequences, approximately 13% seen once, with around 21% in the top ten.

This sequence joins TRBV19 and TRBJ1-1, with D possibly matching TRBD1 (5 bases). The sequence derives from a man between 25 and 39 years old with Graves' hyperthyroidism that later progressed to Graves' ophthalmopathy. Sequencing input: blood. CDR3 region: CASSMRDGGEAFF. The CDR3, as DNA: TGTGCCAGTAGTATGAGGGACGGGGGTGAAGCTTTCTTT.